The 26 T cell receptor beta chains reported below all come from one sample, sequenced in a study of blood T cell repertoires in COVID-19. Measured with immunoSEQ multiplex PCR; TCRdb has only the in-frame clones, and not every one. This sample has about 400,000 clones, with roughly 91% found just once. Sequenced sample: PBMCs or T cells enriched from blood (not recorded which). All receptors come from a woman in her twenties or thirties who had recovered from COVID-19.

The chain uses TRBV9 and TRBJ2-1; the match to TRBD2 covers 9 bases. With 0 bases clipped from V and 10 bases from J, the junction kept 8 bases outside the gene matches. The CDR3 is 15 amino acids. Looked up from germline, CDR1 is SGDLS and CDR2 is YYNGEE. The CDR3 sequence: CASSVGAGGAREQFF. The CDR3 nucleotides are TGTGCCAGCAGCGTAGGAGCGGGGGGAGCCCGGGAGCAGTTCTTC.

The chain links TRBV6-5 to TRBJ1-1; no firm D call. The CDR3 has 14 residues. Trimming pared 6 bases from V and 1 base from J, leaving 12 bases between. The germline gives CDR1 MNHEY, CDR2 SVGAGI. The CDR3: CASRLTVENTEAFF. The DNA of the CDR3 is TGTGCCAGCAGGCTAACAGTGGAGAACACTGAAGCTTTCTTT.

The genes are TRBV21-1 and TRBJ1-1. TRBV21-1 is a pseudogene segment. The CDR3 extends over 13 amino acids. The CDR3 DNA is TGTGCCAGCAGCCGCGCGTTGAACACTGAAGCTTTCTTT. Amino acid sequence: CASSRALNTEAFF.

This chain links TRBV3-1 (or the pseudogene TRBV3-2) with TRBJ1-2; 7 bases fit TRBD1. V lost 0 bases, J lost 4 bases, and 2 bases stayed unmatched. The CDR3 contains 14 residues. Germline values: CDR1 LGHDT, CDR2 YNNKEL (reference sequence). The CDR3 DNA follows: TGTGCCAGCAGCCAAGAACAGGGGATCTATGGCTACACCTTC. Its protein is CASSQEQGIYGYTF.

As DNA, the CDR3 is TGTGCCAGCAGCTTGGCCTTCAGACAGGGCTGGATTAGCGAGCAGTACTTC. Amino acids: CASSLAFRQGWISEQYF. V is TRBV5-6 and J is TRBJ2-7; 7 bases agree with TRBD1. The CDR3 is 17 amino acids. Germline CDR1 is SGHDT and CDR2 is YYEEEE. V lost 0 bases and J lost 6; bases outside the gene matches: 15.

The chain combines TRBV11-2 with TRBJ1-2; 12 nucleotides align to TRBD1. Germline-derived CDR1 and CDR2 are SGHAT and FQNNGV. The CDR3 spans 17 residues. The junction had 14 bases not matched to a gene; V was cut back by 5 bases and J by 7 bases. CDR3 sequence (DNA): TGTGCCAGCAGCCCTAGGGGGGACAGGGGGCGCTTCCTTGGCTACACCTTC. This codes for CASSPRGDRGRFLGYTF.

The chain combines TRBV5-1 with TRBJ2-5; D might be TRBD1 (5 bases). This CDR3 has 13 residues. Germline lookup yields CDR1 SGHRS and CDR2 YFSETQ. Trimming shortened V by 7 bases and J by 2 bases, and 12 bases separated the two germline ends. CDR3 nucleotides: TGCGCCAGCGGACCAGGGAATCAAGAGACCCAGTACTTC. Translated, it gives CASGPGNQETQYF. Using reference TRBV5-1 and TRBJ2-5 for the parts outside the CDR3, the full variable domain is KAGVTQTPRYLIKTRGQQVTLSCSPISGHRSVSWYQQTPGQGLQFLFEYFSETQRNKGNFPGRFSGRQFSNSRSEMNVSTLELGDSALYLCASGPGNQETQYFGPGTRLLVL.

This chain joins TRBV12-5 and TRBJ2-2, with D unresolved. The length of the CDR3 is 18 residues. CDR1 and CDR2 from the germline V gene are LGHNT and FRNRAP. The V gene lost 1 base and the J gene lost 0 bases, with 15 bases spanning the gap. In DNA, the CDR3 is TGTGCTAGTGGTTTGGGCCTAAAGATAGCCTCGAACACCGGGGAGCTGTTTTTT. Translated, it gives CASGLGLKIASNTGELFF.

The chain is built from TRBV7-9 and TRBJ2-7; D unresolved. V shed 5 bases and J shed 3 bases, with 11 bases lying between them. Germline V gene lookup returns CDR1 SEHNR and CDR2 FQNEAQ (reference sequence). CDR3 size: 13 residues. Here the CDR3 DNA reads TGTGCCAGCAGCCCAGTTAGCCTCTACGAGCAGTACTTC. The encoded protein is CASSPVSLYEQYF.

The V call is TRBV10-3, the J call TRBJ2-7; 7 bases match TRBD1. Germline V gene lookup returns CDR1 ENHRY and CDR2 SYGVKD. J lost 2 bases, V lost 11 bases, and 9 bases had no gene match. The CDR3 is made up of 13 amino acids. The CDR3 bases are TGTGCCTCAACCGGGACAGCCCCCTACGAGCAGTACTTC. This gives the protein CASTGTAPYEQYF.

Here the CDR3 reads CASSEGGLALGETQYF. CDR3 nucleotide sequence: TGTGCCAGCAGTGAAGGAGGACTAGCACTGGGAGAGACCCAGTACTTC. The rearrangement uses TRBV25-1 and TRBJ2-5; 8 bases line up with TRBD2. V trimming: 2 bases; J trimming: 4 bases; junction bases outside the gene matches: 9. Germline CDR1 and CDR2: MGHDK and SYGVNS. This CDR3 has 16 amino acids.

The rearrangement uses TRBV2 and TRBJ1-4; the match to TRBD1 covers 7 bases. The germline V gene encodes CDR1 SNHLY and CDR2 FYNNEI. The V segment lost 10 bases and the J segment 11 bases; nucleotides outside the gene matches: 10. CDR3 length: 12 residues. The CDR3 region is CAIRQGLDKLFF. In DNA form, the CDR3 reads TGTGCCATCCGACAGGGTTTAGACAAACTGTTTTTT.

The chain joins TRBV5-4 to TRBJ1-2; 8 bases fit TRBD1. The V and J ends lost 1 base and 4 bases, in that order; junction bases with no gene match: 3. The CDR3 has 14 amino acids. Germline CDR1 reads SGHNT; CDR2 reads YYREEE (reference sequence). CDR3 bases: TGTGCCAGCAGCTTGAGACAGGGGACCTATGGCTACACCTTC. It translates to CASSLRQGTYGYTF. Using reference TRBV5-4 and TRBJ1-2 for the parts outside the CDR3, the full variable domain is ETGVTQSPTHLIKTRGQQVTLRCSSQSGHNTVSWYQQALGQGPQFIFQYYREEENGRGNFPPRFSGLQFPNYSSELNVNALELDDSALYLCASSLRQGTYGYTFGSGTRLTVV.

The chain uses TRBV27 and TRBJ1-5; D may be TRBD1 (6 bases). Germline V CDR1 and CDR2: MNHEY, SMNVEV (reference sequence). V lost 2 bases and J lost 3, with 11 bases in between. This CDR3 is 15 amino acids long. CDR3 sequence: CASSLMGQYNQPQHF. In nucleotides, the CDR3 is TGTGCCAGCAGTTTAATGGGACAATACAATCAGCCCCAGCATTTT.

This sequence joins TRBV7-9 and TRBJ2-1; 7 nucleotides line up with TRBD2. The CDR3 is 17 residues long. Germline V gives CDR1 SEHNR, CDR2 FQNEAQ (reference sequence). The junction had 10 bases not matched to a gene; V was cut back by 0 bases and J by 5 bases. The CDR3 DNA follows: TGTGCCAGCAGCTTAGCTCCTAGCGGCCCTTACAACAATGAGCAGTTCTTC. This codes for CASSLAPSGPYNNEQFF.

V usage is TRBV4-3 and J usage is TRBJ2-3, with D possibly being TRBD2 (6 bases). CDR3 length: 17 residues. The V and J ends lost 1 base and 0 bases respectively, with 14 bases between them. Germline lookup yields CDR1 LGHNA and CDR2 YSLEER. CDR3 sequence reads: CASSQGSPSASTDTQYF. CDR3 DNA: TGCGCCAGCAGCCAAGGGTCGCCTAGCGCTAGCACAGATACGCAGTATTTT.

This rearrangement joins TRBV3-1 (or the pseudogene TRBV3-2) to TRBJ2-1; 7 positions agree with TRBD2. The CDR3 consists of 14 residues. Germline CDR1 LGHDT, CDR2 YNNKEL (reference sequence). The junction had 5 bases not matched to a gene; V was cut back by 1 base and J by 8 bases. CDR3 amino acids: CASSQVSGFYEQFF. CDR3 DNA: TGTGCCAGCAGCCAAGTTAGCGGGTTCTATGAGCAGTTCTTC.

This clone turned up a few times. The gene calls are TRBV19 and TRBJ2-1; tentative D call: TRBD2 (6 bases). The CDR3 has 16 residues. CDR1 is LNHDA, CDR2 SQIVND, per germline (reference sequence). V lost 6 bases and J lost 10, with 25 bases in between. CDR3 DNA sequence: TGTGCCAGTAGCCTCCTAGGGGAGCGGGTCCCAATCGAGCAGTTCTTC. Protein: CASSLLGERVPIEQFF.

The chain combines TRBV30 with TRBJ1-1; D possibly corresponds to TRBD1 (5 bases). The CDR3 sequence is 13 residues long. In germline, CDR1 is GTSNPN, CDR2 SVGIG (reference sequence). V was shortened by 0 bases and J by 5 bases, with 10 bases between the two germline ends. CDR3 amino acids: CAWSVQTATEAFF. In nucleotides, the CDR3 is TGTGCCTGGAGTGTCCAGACAGCGACTGAAGCTTTCTTT.

This sequence joins TRBV5-1 and TRBJ2-6; D call uncertain. The CDR3 extends over 19 amino acids. The germline gives CDR1 SGHRS, CDR2 YFSETQ. The germline V and J ends were trimmed by 1 base and 2 bases, with 19 bases remaining between them. For the CDR3, the DNA is TGCGCCAGCAGCTTGAGCGTGGCACTCGCCGTCACTGGGGCCAACGTCCTGACTTTC. Encoded protein: CASSLSVALAVTGANVLTF.

The chain is built from TRBV5-8 and TRBJ1-5; the D is unclear. CDR3 length: 17 residues. The germline V and J ends were trimmed by 0 bases and 9 bases, with 22 bases remaining between them. The germline V gene encodes CDR1 SGHTS and CDR2 YDEGEE. CDR3 bases: TGTGCCAGCAGCTTGGCGGGAACGGCAGTCCTTTCTCGGCCCCAGCATTTT. It translates to CASSLAGTAVLSRPQHF.

The V and J genes are TRBV28 and TRBJ1-4; D might be TRBD1 (5 bases). The CDR3 length is 13 residues. With 11 bases removed from V and 4 bases from J, the gap between germline ends came to 14 bases. Germline assignment: CDR1 MDHEN and CDR2 SYDVKM. The CDR3: CAGARGGNEKLFF. For the CDR3, the DNA is TGTGCCGGGGCTCGGGGGGGTAATGAAAAACTGTTTTTT.

The genes are TRBV6-2 or TRBV6-3 and TRBJ2-1; 10 bases align to TRBD1. The CDR3 contains 13 residues. The trim removed 2 bases at V and 10 bases at J, leaving 2 bases unmatched. The V gene's germline CDR1 is MNHEY and CDR2 SVGEGT. The CDR3 coding sequence is TGTGCCAGCAGTTACGGACAGGGGGTCGAGCAGTTCTTC. It specifies CASSYGQGVEQFF.

The rearrangement uses TRBV3-1 (or the pseudogene TRBV3-2) and TRBJ1-1; maybe TRBD1 (5 bases). The germline CDR1 and CDR2 sequences are LGHDT and YNNKEL (reference sequence). V was shortened by 3 bases and J by 10 bases, with 15 bases between the two germline ends. The CDR3 loop spans 13 amino acids. As DNA, the CDR3 is TGTGCCAGCAGCCAGACCGACAGCTCCGGAGCTTTCTTT. This sequence encodes CASSQTDSSGAFF.

The chain links TRBV15 to TRBJ2-7, with D maybe TRBD1 (6 bases). V was shortened by 1 base and J by 4 bases, with 17 bases between the two germline ends. Germline lookup yields CDR1 LNHNV and CDR2 YYDKDF (reference sequence). The CDR3 spans 16 residues. The CDR3 protein is CATSRGKAGVGYEQYF. CDR3 nucleotides: TGTGCCACCAGCAGAGGGAAGGCAGGGGTTGGGTACGAGCAGTACTTC.

The gene calls are TRBV23-1 and TRBJ2-7; 7 nucleotides agree with TRBD1. TRBV23-1 is noted as an ORF with a role that remains uncertain. With 7 bases clipped from V and 1 base from J, the junction kept 4 bases outside the gene matches. The CDR3 is made up of 13 amino acids. The CDR3 loop reads CASTRDRSYEQYF. Here the CDR3 DNA reads TGCGCCAGCACTCGGGACAGATCCTACGAGCAGTACTTC.